This paragraph reports one T cell receptor beta chain. The antigen is undetermined. There are 15 residues in the CDR3. Losses at the gene ends were 6 bases for V and 5 bases for J; bases not matched to a gene: 12. Germline CDR1 MNHEY, CDR2 SVGAGI. This table comes from immunoSEQ multiplex PCR, and its TCRdb copy is limited to in-frame clones, with some not included. The table has around 35,000 clones, over 80% seen once. This entry belongs to a study of T cells in narcolepsy. Overall study context: Patients with NT1 or NT2 and healthy control donors were enrolled. The study, taken as a whole, reports: Blood of same and different patients, but not healthy controls, reportedly held recurring autoreactive clonotypes. Autoreactive HCRT-specific and TRIB2-specific clonotypes were marked in same-patient CSF-versus-blood CD4+ comparisons. In some patient and control memory CD4+ samples, autoreactive clones were absent.

This rearrangement joins TRBV6-5 to TRBJ2-5; TRBD2 aligns across 7 bases. This clonotype originated in a human donor in good health. Sample: memory (CD45RA-) CD4+ T cells from blood. Here the CDR3 reads CASSPEGRAQETQYF. The DNA for the CDR3 is TGTGCCAGCAGCCCGGAGGGGAGGGCCCAGGAGACCCAGTACTTC.